The rows below give T cell receptor beta chains drawn from one sample of a study of T cell changes during pregnancy in multiple sclerosis. The protocol was immunoSEQ multiplex PCR, while the TCRdb copy is restricted to in-frame clones and leaves out a portion. The sample has around 100,000 clones; around 93% are singletons. Source: peripheral blood, taken after pregnancy. The receptors stem from a female donor with multiple sclerosis, enrolled in a pregnancy study. CDR3s include the opening cysteine and the closing phenylalanine or tryptophan. The D gene is left open where the match is weak.

v_call: TRBV7-2; j_call: TRBJ1-6; cdr3_length: 15; d_call: .; cdr3_nt: TGTGCCAGCAGCCCGTCCGCTTTCCTAGGATCACCCCTCCACTTT; cdr3_aa: CASSPSAFLGSPLHF
v_call: TRBV5-5; j_call: TRBJ2-3; cdr3_length: 15; d_call: .; cdr3_nt: TGTGCCAGCAGCTTGGCGGGGAGAGCCACAGATACGCAGTATTTT; cdr3_aa: CASSLAGRATDTQYF
v_call: TRBV25-1; j_call: TRBJ2-5; cdr3_length: 16; d_call: TRBD2; cdr3_nt: TGTGCCAGCCGAGGGGGAGGGACTAGCGGTTGGGAGACCCAGTACTTC; cdr3_aa: CASRGGGTSGWETQYF
v_call: TRBV6-1; j_call: TRBJ1-2; cdr3_length: 15; d_call: TRBD1; cdr3_nt: TGTGCCAGCAGAGGACAGGGGGCCGGGAACTATGGCTACACCTTC; cdr3_aa: CASRGQGAGNYGYTF
v_call: TRBV7-8; j_call: TRBJ1-1; cdr3_length: 15; d_call: .; cdr3_nt: TGTGCCAGCAGCTTCATTCTATCGCGGAACACTGAAGCTTTCTTT; cdr3_aa: CASSFILSRNTEAFF
v_call: TRBV27; j_call: TRBJ1-6; cdr3_length: 16; d_call: .; cdr3_nt: TGTGCCAGCAGGAGTACAGGAAACTCCTATAATTCACCCCTCCACTTT; cdr3_aa: CASRSTGNSYNSPLHF
v_call: TRBV27; j_call: TRBJ1-1; cdr3_length: 18; d_call: TRBD1; cdr3_nt: TGTGCCAGCAGTCGTGGACAGGGGCCTTTTCCCTTGAACACTGAAGCTTTCTTT; cdr3_aa: CASSRGQGPFPLNTEAFF
v_call: TRBV2; j_call: TRBJ2-6; cdr3_length: 14; d_call: .; cdr3_nt: TGTGCCAGCAGTGTGGCGGGAGGGGCCAACGTCCTGACTTTC; cdr3_aa: CASSVAGGANVLTF
v_call: TRBV19; j_call: TRBJ1-3; cdr3_length: 16; d_call: .; cdr3_nt: TGTGCCAGTAGTTTCCACCCACAGGACTCTGGAAACACCATATATTTT; cdr3_aa: CASSFHPQDSGNTIYF
v_call: TRBV6-5; j_call: TRBJ1-6; cdr3_length: 15; d_call: .; cdr3_nt: TGTGCCAGCAGTTACGGCGGGGTCTATAATTCACCCCTCCACTTT; cdr3_aa: CASSYGGVYNSPLHF
v_call: TRBV6-6; j_call: TRBJ1-5; cdr3_length: 14; d_call: .; cdr3_nt: TGTGCCAGCAGTTACGCGGGGAATAATCAGCCCCAGCATTTT; cdr3_aa: CASSYAGNNQPQHF
v_call: TRBV10-3; j_call: TRBJ1-2; cdr3_length: 12; d_call: .; cdr3_nt: TGTGCCATTCAGACTGACAACTATGGCTACACCTTC; cdr3_aa: CAIQTDNYGYTF
v_call: TRBV13; j_call: TRBJ2-2; cdr3_length: 14; d_call: TRBD2; cdr3_nt: TGTGCCAGCAGCCGCGTCGGGGAGGGCGGGGAGCTGTTTTTT; cdr3_aa: CASSRVGEGGELFF
v_call: TRBV7-6; j_call: TRBJ1-4; cdr3_length: 13; d_call: .; cdr3_nt: TGTGCCAGCAGCGCGGGAAGCGATGAAAAACTGTTTTTT; cdr3_aa: CASSAGSDEKLFF
v_call: TRBV28; j_call: TRBJ1-6; cdr3_length: 15; d_call: .; cdr3_nt: TGTGCCAGCAGTCAACCCTCTGGGGGGAATTCACCCCTCCACTTT; cdr3_aa: CASSQPSGGNSPLHF